Below are 21 T cell receptor beta chains sequenced from a single sample in a study of PD-1 blockade in mismatch repair-deficient tumors. Generated by immunoSEQ multiplex PCR, the TCRdb table keeps only in-frame clones and is missing some. The profile shows 75,000 to 85,000 clones, about 84% of them singletons. The sample here was peripheral blood, taken 12 weeks after starting pembrolizumab. The receptors originated from an adult with mismatch repair-deficient cancer.

CDR3 residues: CASSFGQGTEKLFF. Written as DNA, the CDR3 is TGTGCCAGCAGCTTTGGACAGGGTACTGAAAAACTGTTTTTT. The chain couples TRBV5-6 to TRBJ1-4; TRBD1 matches 8 bases. J gave up 7 bases and V 2 bases, and 4 bases lay outside the gene matches. The CDR3 spans 14 residues. Germline CDR1 and CDR2: SGHDT and YYEEEE.

At least ten counts were recorded for this clone. This chain's CDR3 is CASSFLSLDLFF. CDR3 coding DNA: TGTGCCAGCAGCTTTTTATCACTAGATCTGTTTTTT. The chain uses TRBV7-9 and TRBJ1-4; no firm D call. Trimming removed 3 bases at V and 14 bases at J, with 13 bases between. The CDR3 loop spans 12 amino acids. Germline CDR1 reads SEHNR; CDR2 reads FQNEAQ (reference sequence). Based on the CDR3 plus reference TRBV7-9 and TRBJ1-4, the full variable domain is DTGVSQNPRHKITKRGQNVTFRCDPISEHNRLYWYRQTLGQGPEFLTYFQNEAQLEKSRLLSDRFSAERPKGSFSTLEIQRTEQGDSAMYLCASSFLSLDLFFGSGTQLSVL.

The rearrangement links TRBV5-6 to TRBJ2-7, with 10 bases lining up with TRBD1. The germline V gene has CDR1 SGHDT and CDR2 YYEEEE. With V trimmed by 4 bases and J by 6 bases, 7 bases remained unmatched. The CDR3 loop spans 14 amino acids. The CDR3 region is CASSPPGTGVEQYF. CDR3 DNA: TGTGCCAGCAGCCCCCCCGGGACAGGGGTCGAGCAGTACTTC.

This clone has a handful of counts. The V gene is TRBV5-6, the J gene TRBJ2-3; D gene unclear. V lost 3 bases, J lost 2 bases, and 13 bases lay in between. Per the germline V gene, CDR1 is SGHDT and CDR2 is YYEEEE. This CDR3 spans 15 amino acids. CDR3 sequence: CASSSSASFTDTQYF. Here the CDR3 DNA reads TGTGCCAGCAGCTCCTCAGCTAGTTTCACAGATACGCAGTATTTT.

This rearrangement joins TRBV19 to TRBJ2-1, with unresolved D. V gave up 1 base and J gave up 4 bases, with 11 bases separating them. CDR3 length: 15 residues. The germline CDR1 and CDR2 sequences are LNHDA and SQIVND (reference sequence). The CDR3 sequence: CASSIGDGVYNEQFF. The DNA for the CDR3 is TGTGCCAGTAGTATAGGGGATGGCGTTTACAATGAGCAGTTCTTC. The complete variable domain, with remaining parts taken from reference TRBV19 and TRBJ2-1, reads DGGITQSPKYLFRKEGQNVTLSCEQNLNHDAMYWYRQDPGQGLRLIYYSQIVNDFQKGDIAEGYSVSREKKESFPLTVTSAQKNPTAFYLCASSIGDGVYNEQFFGPGTRLTVL.

The chain has TRBV2 and TRBJ2-7, with D perhaps matching TRBD1 or TRBD2 (5 bases each). The CDR3 runs 15 residues. Trimming shortened V by 2 bases and J by 0 bases, and 11 bases separated the two germline ends. Germline assignment: CDR1 SNHLY and CDR2 FYNNEI. This CDR3 reads CASSELAGSSYEQYF. The CDR3 nucleotides are TGTGCCAGCAGTGAATTGGCAGGGAGCTCCTACGAGCAGTACTTC.

The V gene is TRBV27, the J gene TRBJ2-1; D gene uncertain. Germline CDR1 MNHEY, CDR2 SMNVEV (reference sequence). This CDR3 spans 14 amino acids. Deletions cut 3 bases from V and 0 bases from J, with 6 bases between. This chain's CDR3 is CASSLADSYNEQFF. CDR3 sequence (DNA): TGTGCCAGCAGTTTGGCTGACTCCTACAATGAGCAGTTCTTC.

This sequence joins TRBV4-1 and TRBJ2-3; the D is unclear. The CDR3 runs 16 residues. CDR1 is MGHRA and CDR2 is YSYEKL in the germline V gene. Between the trimmed V and J ends, which lost 2 bases and 0 bases, there was a span of 12 bases. In DNA form, the CDR3 reads TGCGCCAGCAGCCAATCCCCCCTCTTGAGCACAGATACGCAGTATTTT. It codes for CASSQSPLLSTDTQYF.

This clone came up once. V is TRBV5-8 and J is TRBJ2-4; TRBD1 aligns across 8 bases. The CDR3 is 18 residues long. Germline V gives CDR1 SGHTS, CDR2 YDEGEE. The V gene end was trimmed by 0 bases and the J gene end by 0 bases; junction bases not matched to a gene: 8. CDR3 nucleotides: TGTGCCAGCAGCTTGGACAGGGGGGATTTTTTAGCCAAAAACATTCAGTACTTC. This encodes CASSLDRGDFLAKNIQYF.

The J gene is TRBJ2-1, the V gene TRBV6-6, with TRBD2 identical over 7 bases. The germline V gene has CDR1 MNHNY and CDR2 SVGAGI (reference sequence). The length of the CDR3 is 15 residues. J was trimmed by 7 bases and V by 5 bases; bases with no gene match: 11. The CDR3 spells CASSPLAEVGNEQFF. For the CDR3, the DNA is TGTGCCAGCAGTCCTCTAGCGGAAGTTGGGAATGAGCAGTTCTTC.

This chain connects TRBV7-6 to TRBJ2-1, with 9 bases fitting TRBD2. CDR3 length: 15 residues. V was pared by 4 bases and J by 3 bases, with 4 bases of the junction left unmatched. CDR1 is SGHVS, CDR2 FNYEAQ, per germline. The CDR3 here is CASSSLAGSYNEQFF. CDR3 DNA sequence: TGTGCCAGCAGCTCTCTAGCGGGAAGCTACAATGAGCAGTTCTTC.

The chain links TRBV11-2 to TRBJ1-2; no definite D call. V lost 2 bases and J 8 bases, leaving 9 bases between the germline ends. Germline lookup yields CDR1 SGHAT and CDR2 FQNNGV. CDR3 length: 12 amino acids. The CDR3 bases are TGTGCCAGCAGCTTAAGATCTCGAGGCTACACCTTC. This encodes CASSLRSRGYTF.

CDR3: CASSLTEKNIQYF. The CDR3 DNA sequence: TGCGCCAGCAGCTTGACAGAGAAAAACATTCAGTACTTC. The V and J genes are TRBV5-1 and TRBJ2-4; D remains ambiguous. Germline V CDR1 and CDR2: SGHRS, YFSETQ. There are 13 residues in the CDR3. V was shortened by 1 base and J by 4 bases, with 6 bases between the two germline ends. The full variable domain, rest sourced from reference TRBV5-1 and TRBJ2-4, is KAGVTQTPRYLIKTRGQQVTLSCSPISGHRSVSWYQQTPGQGLQFLFEYFSETQRNKGNFPGRFSGRQFSNSRSEMNVSTLELGDSALYLCASSLTEKNIQYFGAGTRLSVL.

This clone was observed a few times. The chain employs TRBV19 and TRBJ1-2; D ambiguous. The V end was cut by 6 bases, the J end by 7 bases, with 15 bases between. Looked up from germline, CDR1 is LNHDA and CDR2 is SQIVND (reference sequence). This CDR3 has 13 residues. The CDR3: CASRTRYDRGYTF. CDR3 coding DNA: TGTGCCAGTAGAACTCGCTATGATCGTGGCTACACCTTC.

For this clone: A read error may account for a junction end that differs from germline. The chain employs TRBV27 and TRBJ1-2; no clear D gene. Germline CDR1 and CDR2: MNHEY and SMNVEV (reference sequence). The CDR3 has 13 residues. Here the CDR3 DNA reads TGTGCCAGCAGCTCCGGGCCGCACTATGGCCACACCTTC. This sequence encodes CASSSGPHYGHTF.

In its sample, this clone was seen once. This sequence joins TRBV30 and TRBJ2-1, with 11 bases that match TRBD2. V was clipped by 0 bases and J by 7 bases; unmatched bases: 5. This CDR3 comprises 15 residues. Germline CDR1 is GTSNPN and CDR2 is SVGIG (reference sequence). The CDR3 spells CAWSVVAGGPNEQFF. CDR3 coding DNA: TGTGCCTGGAGTGTAGTAGCGGGAGGGCCTAATGAGCAGTTCTTC.

The chain couples TRBV19 to TRBJ2-7, with 12 bases that match TRBD2. Germline CDR1 LNHDA, CDR2 SQIVND (reference sequence). V dropped 9 bases and J dropped 4; count of bases not matched to a gene: 7. The CDR3 loop spans 14 amino acids. CDR3 region: CASSPGTSGYEQYF. The CDR3 DNA follows: TGTGCCAGCTCACCCGGGACTAGCGGGTACGAGCAGTACTTC. Looking up the rest from reference TRBV19 and TRBJ2-7 gives the full variable domain: DGGITQSPKYLFRKEGQNVTLSCEQNLNHDAMYWYRQDPGQGLRLIYYSQIVNDFQKGDIAEGYSVSREKKESFPLTVTSAQKNPTAFYLCASSPGTSGYEQYFGPGTRLTVT.

This clone was counted between two and nine times. The chain combines TRBV19 with TRBJ1-2; D is unclear. CDR1 LNHDA and CDR2 SQIVND come from the germline V gene (reference sequence). This CDR3 is 13 amino acids long. Trimming stripped 3 bases from V and 13 bases from J, with 18 bases between. CDR3 DNA: TGTGCCAGTAGTATGGACGGATGGGAGAGGCGCACCTTC. This sequence encodes CASSMDGWERRTF.

Of note for this clone: A junction boundary mismatches the germline segment, possibly from a read error. V is TRBV6-5 and J is TRBJ1-4, with no clear D. The CDR3 is 14 residues long. Germline V gene data show CDR1 as MNHEY and CDR2 as SVGAGI. The CDR3 DNA is TGTGCCACCAGTACTCGAGGAGGGAATGAAAAACTGTTTTTT. It specifies CATSTRGGNEKLFF.

The rearrangement uses TRBV10-3 and TRBJ2-7; 7 nucleotides match TRBD1. The ends lost 6 bases at V and 0 bases at J; junction bases unmatched: 2. The germline gives CDR1 ENHRY, CDR2 SYGVKD. CDR3 size: 13 residues. CDR3 in amino acids: CAIRGTDSYEQYF. CDR3 sequence (DNA): TGTGCCATCAGGGGGACAGACTCCTACGAGCAGTACTTC.

The chain combines TRBV21-1 with TRBJ2-1. TRBV21-1 is a pseudogene segment. The CDR3 totals 15 residues. The CDR3 sequence: CASSKVWGSYNEQFF. CDR3 DNA: TGTGCCAGCAGCAAAGTTTGGGGCTCCTACAATGAGCAGTTCTTC.